This T cell receptor (beta chain) was recorded in a study of cytomegalovirus exposure and HLA in healthy donors. The overall study: T cells numbering about 180 million yielded 117 million unique TCR beta sequences in an earlier analysis.

A word on this clone: Its target is not known.

Germline V gives CDR1 SEHNR, CDR2 FQNEAQ (reference sequence). The CDR3 spans 19 residues. V lost 1 base and J lost 5; bases outside the gene matches: 13. The PCR had 60 Vbeta and 13 Jbeta primers. TCRdb's copy holds only in-frame clones and misses some; the assay was immunoSEQ multiplex PCR. The repertoire holds 110,000 to 150,000 clones, with over 60% as singletons. Study-wide results and limits: In presence/absence analyses, roughly uniform sequencing depth across donors was assumed. Judged likely to be a sequencing artifact was a cluster of highly shared sequence variants.

The study sampled nominally healthy donors, though unrecorded immune exposures were likely. The chain recombines TRBV7-9 with TRBJ2-2; 10 bases line up with TRBD2. The sequence derives from a woman aged 40 to 50 in good health and CMV-seronegative. The sequenced sample was PBMCs. The DNA of the CDR3 is TGTGCCAGCAGCTTAGTTTTGGCCCAGCGGGGGGGCGAGACCGGGGAGCTGTTTTTT. It encodes CASSLVLAQRGGETGELFF.